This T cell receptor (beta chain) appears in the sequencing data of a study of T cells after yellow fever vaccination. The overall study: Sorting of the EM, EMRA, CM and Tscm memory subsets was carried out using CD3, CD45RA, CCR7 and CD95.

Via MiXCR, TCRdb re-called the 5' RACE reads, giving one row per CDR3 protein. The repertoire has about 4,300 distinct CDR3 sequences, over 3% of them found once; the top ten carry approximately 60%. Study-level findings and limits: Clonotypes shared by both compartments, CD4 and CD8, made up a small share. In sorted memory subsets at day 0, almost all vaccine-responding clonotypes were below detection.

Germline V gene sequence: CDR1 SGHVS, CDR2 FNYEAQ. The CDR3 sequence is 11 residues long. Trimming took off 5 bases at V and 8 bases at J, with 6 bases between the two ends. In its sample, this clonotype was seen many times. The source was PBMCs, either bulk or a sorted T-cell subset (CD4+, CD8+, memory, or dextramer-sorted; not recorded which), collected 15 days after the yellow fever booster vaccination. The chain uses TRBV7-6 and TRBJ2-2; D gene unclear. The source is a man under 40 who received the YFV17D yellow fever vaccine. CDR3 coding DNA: TGTGCCAGCAGCGCCCGGGGGGAGCTGTTTTTT. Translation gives CASSARGELFF.